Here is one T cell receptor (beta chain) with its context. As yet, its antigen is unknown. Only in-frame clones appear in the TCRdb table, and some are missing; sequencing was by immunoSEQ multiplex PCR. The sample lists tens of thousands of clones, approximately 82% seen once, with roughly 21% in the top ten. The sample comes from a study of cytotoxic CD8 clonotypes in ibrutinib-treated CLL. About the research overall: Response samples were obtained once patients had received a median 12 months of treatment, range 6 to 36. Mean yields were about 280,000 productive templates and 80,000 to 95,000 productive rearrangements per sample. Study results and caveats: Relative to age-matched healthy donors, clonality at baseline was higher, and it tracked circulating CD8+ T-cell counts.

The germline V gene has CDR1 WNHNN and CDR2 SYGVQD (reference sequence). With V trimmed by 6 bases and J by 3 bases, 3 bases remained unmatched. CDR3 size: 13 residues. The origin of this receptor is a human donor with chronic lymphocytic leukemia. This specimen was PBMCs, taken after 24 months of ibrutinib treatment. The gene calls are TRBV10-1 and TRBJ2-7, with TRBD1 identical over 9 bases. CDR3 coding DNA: TGCGCCAGCAGCCGGGGACAGGGCTACGAGCAGTACTTC. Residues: CASSRGQGYEQYF.